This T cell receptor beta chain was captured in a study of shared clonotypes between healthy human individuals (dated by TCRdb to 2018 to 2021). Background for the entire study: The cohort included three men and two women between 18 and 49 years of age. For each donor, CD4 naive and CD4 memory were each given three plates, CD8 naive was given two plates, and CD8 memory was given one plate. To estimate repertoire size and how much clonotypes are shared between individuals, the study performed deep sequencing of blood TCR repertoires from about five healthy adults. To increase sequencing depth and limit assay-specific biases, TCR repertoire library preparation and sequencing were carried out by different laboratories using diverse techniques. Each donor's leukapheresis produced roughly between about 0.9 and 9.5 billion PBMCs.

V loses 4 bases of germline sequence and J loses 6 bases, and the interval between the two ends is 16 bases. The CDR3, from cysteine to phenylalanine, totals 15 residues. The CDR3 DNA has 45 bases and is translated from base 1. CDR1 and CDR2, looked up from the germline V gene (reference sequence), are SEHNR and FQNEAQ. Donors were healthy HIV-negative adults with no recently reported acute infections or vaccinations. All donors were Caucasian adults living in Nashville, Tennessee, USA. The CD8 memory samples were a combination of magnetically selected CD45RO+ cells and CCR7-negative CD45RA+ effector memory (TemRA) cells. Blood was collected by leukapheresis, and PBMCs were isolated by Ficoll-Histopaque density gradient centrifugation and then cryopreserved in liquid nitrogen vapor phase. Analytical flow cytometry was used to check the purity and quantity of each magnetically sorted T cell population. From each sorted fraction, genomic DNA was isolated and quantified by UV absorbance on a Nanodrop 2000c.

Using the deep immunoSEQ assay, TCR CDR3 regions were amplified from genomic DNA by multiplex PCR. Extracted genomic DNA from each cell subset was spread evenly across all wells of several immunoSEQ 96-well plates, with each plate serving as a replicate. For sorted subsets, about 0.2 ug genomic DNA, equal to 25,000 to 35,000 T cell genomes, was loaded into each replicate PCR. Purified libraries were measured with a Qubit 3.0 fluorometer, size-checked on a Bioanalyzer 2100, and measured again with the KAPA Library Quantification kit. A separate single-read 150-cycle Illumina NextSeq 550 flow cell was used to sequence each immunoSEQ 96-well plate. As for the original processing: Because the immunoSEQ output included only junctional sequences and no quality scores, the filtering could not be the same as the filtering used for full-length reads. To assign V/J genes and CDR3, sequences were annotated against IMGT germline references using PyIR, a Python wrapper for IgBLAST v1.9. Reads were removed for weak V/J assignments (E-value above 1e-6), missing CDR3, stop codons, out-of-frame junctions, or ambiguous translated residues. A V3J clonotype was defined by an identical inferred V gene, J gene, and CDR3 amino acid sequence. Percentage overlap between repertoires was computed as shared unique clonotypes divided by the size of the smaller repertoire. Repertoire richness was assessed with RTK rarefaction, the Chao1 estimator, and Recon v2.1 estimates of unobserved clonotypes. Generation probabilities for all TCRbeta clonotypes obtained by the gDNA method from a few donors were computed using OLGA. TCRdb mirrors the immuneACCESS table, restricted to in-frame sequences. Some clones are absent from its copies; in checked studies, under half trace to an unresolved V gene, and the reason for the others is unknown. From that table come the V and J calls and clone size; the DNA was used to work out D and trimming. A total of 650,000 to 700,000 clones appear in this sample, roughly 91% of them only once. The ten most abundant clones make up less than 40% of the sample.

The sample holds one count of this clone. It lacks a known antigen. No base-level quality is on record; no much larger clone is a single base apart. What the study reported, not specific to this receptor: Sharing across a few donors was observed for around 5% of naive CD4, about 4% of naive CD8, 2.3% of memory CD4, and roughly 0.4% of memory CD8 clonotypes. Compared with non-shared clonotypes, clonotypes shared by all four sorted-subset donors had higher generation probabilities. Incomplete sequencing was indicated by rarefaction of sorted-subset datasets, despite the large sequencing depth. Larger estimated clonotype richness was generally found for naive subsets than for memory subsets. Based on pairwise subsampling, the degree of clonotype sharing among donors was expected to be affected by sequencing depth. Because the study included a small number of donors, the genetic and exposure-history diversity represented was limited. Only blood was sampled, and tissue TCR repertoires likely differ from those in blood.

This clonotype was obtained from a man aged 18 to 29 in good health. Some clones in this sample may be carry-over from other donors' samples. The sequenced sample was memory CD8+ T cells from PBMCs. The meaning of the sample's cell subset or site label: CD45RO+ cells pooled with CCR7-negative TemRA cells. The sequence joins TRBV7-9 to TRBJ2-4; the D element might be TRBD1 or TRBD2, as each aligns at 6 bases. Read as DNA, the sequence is TGTGCCAGCAGCTCAATCGGGGGCGCGGGAAACATTCAGTACTTC. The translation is CASSSIGGAGNIQYF.